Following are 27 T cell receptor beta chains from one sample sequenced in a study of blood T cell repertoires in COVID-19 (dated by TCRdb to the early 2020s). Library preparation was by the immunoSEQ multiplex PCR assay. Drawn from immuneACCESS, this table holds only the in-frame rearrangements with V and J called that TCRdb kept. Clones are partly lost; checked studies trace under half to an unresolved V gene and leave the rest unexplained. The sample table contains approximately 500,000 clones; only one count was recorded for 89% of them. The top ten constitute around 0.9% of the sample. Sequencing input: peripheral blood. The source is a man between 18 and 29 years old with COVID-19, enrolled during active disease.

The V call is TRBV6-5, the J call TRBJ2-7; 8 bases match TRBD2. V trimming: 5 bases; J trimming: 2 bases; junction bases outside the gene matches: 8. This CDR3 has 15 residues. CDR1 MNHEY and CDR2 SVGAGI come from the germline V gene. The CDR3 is CASSKLAGSAYEQYF. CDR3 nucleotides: TGTGCCAGCAGTAAGTTAGCGGGATCCGCCTACGAGCAGTACTTC.

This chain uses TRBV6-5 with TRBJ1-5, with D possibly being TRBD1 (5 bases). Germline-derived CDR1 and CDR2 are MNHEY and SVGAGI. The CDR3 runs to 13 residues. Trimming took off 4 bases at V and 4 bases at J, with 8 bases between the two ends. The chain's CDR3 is CASSFAGNQPQHF. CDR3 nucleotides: TGTGCCAGCAGTTTCGCAGGGAATCAGCCCCAGCATTTT.

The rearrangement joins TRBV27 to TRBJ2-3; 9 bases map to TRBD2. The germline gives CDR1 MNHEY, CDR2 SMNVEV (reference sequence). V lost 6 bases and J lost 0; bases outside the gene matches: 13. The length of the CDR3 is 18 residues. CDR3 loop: CASRSTRASGISTDTQYF. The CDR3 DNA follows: TGTGCCAGCAGATCGACCAGGGCTAGCGGGATAAGCACAGATACGCAGTATTTT.

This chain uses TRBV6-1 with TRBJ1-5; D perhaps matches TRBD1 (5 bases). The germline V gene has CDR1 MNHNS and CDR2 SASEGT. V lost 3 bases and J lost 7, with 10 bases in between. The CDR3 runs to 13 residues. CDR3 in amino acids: CASSESRAQPQHF. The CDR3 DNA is TGTGCCAGCAGTGAGTCCAGGGCCCAGCCCCAGCATTTT.

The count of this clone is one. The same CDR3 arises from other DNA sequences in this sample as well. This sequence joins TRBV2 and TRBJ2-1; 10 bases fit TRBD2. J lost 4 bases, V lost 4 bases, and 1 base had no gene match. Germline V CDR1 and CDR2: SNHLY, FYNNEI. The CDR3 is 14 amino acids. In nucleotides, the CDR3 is TGTGCCAGCAGTGGGACTAGCGGATACAATGAGCAGTTCTTC. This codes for CASSGTSGYNEQFF.

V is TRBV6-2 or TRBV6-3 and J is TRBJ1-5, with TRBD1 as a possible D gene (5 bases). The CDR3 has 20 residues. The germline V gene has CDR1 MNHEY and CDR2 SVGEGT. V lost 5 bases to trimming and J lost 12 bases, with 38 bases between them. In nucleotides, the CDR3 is TGTGCCAGCAGTCGTAGGGGATATCTTCTACGGTCCAATCAGCCCCAGGTCCAGCATTTT. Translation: CASSRRGYLLRSNQPQVQHF.

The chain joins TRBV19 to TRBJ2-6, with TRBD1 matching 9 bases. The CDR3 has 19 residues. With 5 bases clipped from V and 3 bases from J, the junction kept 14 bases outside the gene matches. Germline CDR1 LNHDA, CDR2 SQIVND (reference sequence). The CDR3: CASSRGQGRVSGGANVLTF. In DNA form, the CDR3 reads TGTGCCAGTAGTCGAGGACAGGGGAGGGTATCAGGTGGGGCCAACGTCCTGACTTTC. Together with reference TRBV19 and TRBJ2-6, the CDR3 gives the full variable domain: DGGITQSPKYLFRKEGQNVTLSCEQNLNHDAMYWYRQDPGQGLRLIYYSQIVNDFQKGDIAEGYSVSREKKESFPLTVTSAQKNPTAFYLCASSRGQGRVSGGANVLTFGAGSRLTVL.

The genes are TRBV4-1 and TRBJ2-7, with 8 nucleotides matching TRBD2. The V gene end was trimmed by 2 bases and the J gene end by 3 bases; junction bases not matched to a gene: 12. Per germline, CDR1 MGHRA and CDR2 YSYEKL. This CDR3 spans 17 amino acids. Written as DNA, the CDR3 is TGCGCCAGCAGCCAAACGCTTAGCGGGACGGTATTCTACGAGCAGTACTTC. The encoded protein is CASSQTLSGTVFYEQYF.

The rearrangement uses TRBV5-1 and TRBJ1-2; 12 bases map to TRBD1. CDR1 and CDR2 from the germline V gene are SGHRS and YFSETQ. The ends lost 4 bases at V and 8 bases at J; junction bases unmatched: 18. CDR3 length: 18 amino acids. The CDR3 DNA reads TGCGCCAGCAGCCGAGGAGCGGGGACAGGGGGCCTTCTTGAAGGCTACACCTTC. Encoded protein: CASSRGAGTGGLLEGYTF.

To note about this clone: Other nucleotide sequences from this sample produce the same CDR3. CDR3 bases: TGTGCCAGCAGCTTAGGGGGGGGTCAGCCCCAGCATTTT. It specifies CASSLGGGQPQHF. The chain uses TRBV7-9 and TRBJ1-5, with a tentative D call TRBD1 (5 bases). Germline values: CDR1 SEHNR, CDR2 FQNEAQ (reference sequence). The V and J ends lost 1 base and 6 bases respectively, with 7 bases between them. This CDR3 comprises 13 residues.

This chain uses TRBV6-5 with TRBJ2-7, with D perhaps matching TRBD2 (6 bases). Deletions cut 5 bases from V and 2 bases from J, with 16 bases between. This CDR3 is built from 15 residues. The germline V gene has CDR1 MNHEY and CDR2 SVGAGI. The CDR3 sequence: CASSPDRGVTYEQYF. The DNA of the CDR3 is TGTGCCAGCAGTCCCGACCGCGGGGTTACCTACGAGCAGTACTTC.

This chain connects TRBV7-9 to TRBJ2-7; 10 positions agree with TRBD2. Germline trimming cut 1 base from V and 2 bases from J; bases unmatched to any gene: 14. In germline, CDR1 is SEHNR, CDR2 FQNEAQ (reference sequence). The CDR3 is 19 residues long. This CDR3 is CASSLGALAGANIPYEQYF. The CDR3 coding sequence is TGTGCCAGCAGCTTAGGTGCTCTAGCGGGGGCAAATATTCCCTACGAGCAGTACTTC.

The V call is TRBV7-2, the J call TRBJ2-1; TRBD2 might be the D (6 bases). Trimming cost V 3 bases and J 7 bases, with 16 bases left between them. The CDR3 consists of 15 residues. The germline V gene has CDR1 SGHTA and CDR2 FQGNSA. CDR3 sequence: CASSLGGLGLNEQFF. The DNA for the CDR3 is TGTGCCAGCAGCTTGGGCGGGTTGGGACTGAATGAGCAGTTCTTC.

The CDR3 region has the DNA TGTGCCAGCAGTGAAGCACTGGACGGGAGGGGTGAAGCTTTCTTT. This gives the protein CASSEALDGRGEAFF. J is TRBJ1-1 and V is TRBV6-1; D may be TRBD1 (5 bases). V was cut by 0 bases and J by 7 bases, with 15 bases left in between. The CDR3 covers 15 residues. Germline V gives CDR1 MNHNS, CDR2 SASEGT.

CDR3 region: CASSFGLAGTDTQYF. The CDR3 nucleotides read TGTGCCAGCAGCTTTGGACTAGCGGGCACAGATACGCAGTATTTT. V gene TRBV7-9 combines with J gene TRBJ2-3, with TRBD2 identical over 10 bases. CDR3 length: 15 residues. V was pared by 3 bases and J by 1 base, with 1 base of the junction left unmatched. Germline CDR1 is SEHNR and CDR2 is FQNEAQ (reference sequence).

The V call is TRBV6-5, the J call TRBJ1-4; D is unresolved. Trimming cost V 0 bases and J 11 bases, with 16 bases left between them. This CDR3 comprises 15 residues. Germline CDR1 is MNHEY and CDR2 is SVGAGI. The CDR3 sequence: CASSYSNSLRNKLFF. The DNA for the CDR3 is TGTGCCAGCAGTTACTCGAACAGTTTAAGGAACAAACTGTTTTTT.

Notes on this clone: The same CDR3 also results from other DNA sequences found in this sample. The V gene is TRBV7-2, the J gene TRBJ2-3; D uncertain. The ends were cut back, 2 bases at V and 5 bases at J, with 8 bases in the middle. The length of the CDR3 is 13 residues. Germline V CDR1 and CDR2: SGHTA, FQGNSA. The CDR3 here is CASSLLTRDTQYF. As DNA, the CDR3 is TGTGCCAGCAGCTTATTGACTCGAGATACGCAGTATTTT.

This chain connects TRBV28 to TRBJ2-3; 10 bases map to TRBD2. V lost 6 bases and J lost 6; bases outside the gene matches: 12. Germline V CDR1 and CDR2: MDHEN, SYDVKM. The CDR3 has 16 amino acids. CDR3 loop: CASSTKAGGPIDTQYF. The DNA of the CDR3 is TGTGCCAGCAGCACGAAAGCGGGAGGGCCGATTGATACGCAGTATTTT.

The CDR3 is CASSAASGNTGELFF. Written as DNA, the CDR3 is TGTGCCAGCAGCGCAGCCTCGGGGAATACCGGGGAGCTGTTTTTT. The V gene is TRBV5-4, the J gene TRBJ2-2; TRBD2 might be the D (5 bases). The CDR3 has 15 amino acids. Trimming pared 4 bases from V and 5 bases from J, leaving 15 bases between. Germline V gene sequence: CDR1 SGHNT, CDR2 YYREEE (reference sequence). Variable domain in full (rest from reference TRBV5-4 and TRBJ2-2): ETGVTQSPTHLIKTRGQQVTLRCSSQSGHNTVSWYQQALGQGPQFIFQYYREEENGRGNFPPRFSGLQFPNYSSELNVNALELDDSALYLCASSAASGNTGELFFGEGSRLTVL.

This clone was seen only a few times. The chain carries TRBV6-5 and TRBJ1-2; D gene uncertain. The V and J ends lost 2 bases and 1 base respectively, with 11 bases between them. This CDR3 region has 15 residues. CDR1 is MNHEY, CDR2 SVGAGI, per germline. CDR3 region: CASSYGQTHNYGYTF. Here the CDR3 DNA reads TGTGCCAGCAGTTACGGCCAGACTCATAACTATGGCTACACCTTC.

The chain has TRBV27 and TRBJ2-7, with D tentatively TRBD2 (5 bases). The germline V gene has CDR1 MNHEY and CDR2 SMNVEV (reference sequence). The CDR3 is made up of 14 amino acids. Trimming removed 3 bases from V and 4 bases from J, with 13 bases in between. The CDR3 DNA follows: TGTGCCAGCAGTTTCCTCGAAGAGCGGTACGAGCAGTACTTC. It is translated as CASSFLEERYEQYF.

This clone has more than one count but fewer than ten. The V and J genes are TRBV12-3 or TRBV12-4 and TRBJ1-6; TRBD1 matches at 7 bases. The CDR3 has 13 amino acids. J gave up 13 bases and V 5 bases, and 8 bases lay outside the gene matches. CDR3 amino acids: CASSATGYGPLHF. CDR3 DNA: TGTGCCAGCAGTGCGACAGGGTATGGGCCCCTCCACTTT.

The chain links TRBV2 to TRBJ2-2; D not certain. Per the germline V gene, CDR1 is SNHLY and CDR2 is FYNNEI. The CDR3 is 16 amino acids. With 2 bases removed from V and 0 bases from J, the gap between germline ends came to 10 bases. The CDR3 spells CASSEMSSSNTGELFF. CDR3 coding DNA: TGTGCCAGCAGTGAAATGAGTAGTTCGAACACCGGGGAGCTGTTTTTT. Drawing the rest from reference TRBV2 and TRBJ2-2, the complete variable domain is EPEVTQTPSHQVTQMGQEVILRCVPISNHLYFYWYRQILGQKVEFLVSFYNNEISEKSEIFDDQFSVERPDGSNFTLKIRSTKLEDSAMYFCASSEMSSSNTGELFFGEGSRLTVL.

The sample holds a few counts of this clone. CDR3 nucleotides: TGTGCCAGCAGCCCGGGGGCTAGCGGGGGTCTGAGCTCCTACAATGAGCAGTTCTTC. Its protein product is CASSPGASGGLSSYNEQFF. V is TRBV3-1 (or the pseudogene TRBV3-2) and J is TRBJ2-1; 10 bases align to TRBD2. Germline CDR1 LGHDT, CDR2 YNNKEL (reference sequence). The J segment lost 0 bases and the V segment lost 4 bases, leaving 12 bases of the junction unmatched. The CDR3 loop spans 19 amino acids.

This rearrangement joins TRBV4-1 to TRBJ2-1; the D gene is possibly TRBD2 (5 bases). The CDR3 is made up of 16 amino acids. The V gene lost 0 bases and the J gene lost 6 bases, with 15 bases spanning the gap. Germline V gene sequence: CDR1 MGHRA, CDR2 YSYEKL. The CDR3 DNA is TGCGCCAGCAGCCAAGAATCCCCGGGGTCAAGCAATGAGCAGTTCTTC. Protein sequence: CASSQESPGSSNEQFF.

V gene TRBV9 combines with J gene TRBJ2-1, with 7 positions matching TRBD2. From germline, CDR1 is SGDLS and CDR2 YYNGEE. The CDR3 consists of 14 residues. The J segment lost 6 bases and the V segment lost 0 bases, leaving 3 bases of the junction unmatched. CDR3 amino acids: CASSVDRTSNEQFF. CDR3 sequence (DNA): TGTGCCAGCAGCGTAGACCGGACTAGCAATGAGCAGTTCTTC.

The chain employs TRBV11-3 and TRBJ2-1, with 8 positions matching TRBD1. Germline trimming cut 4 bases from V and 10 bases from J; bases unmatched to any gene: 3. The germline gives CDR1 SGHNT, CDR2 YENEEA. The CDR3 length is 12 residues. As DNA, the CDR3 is TGTGCCAGCAGCTCAGGACAGGGCGAGCAGTTCTTC. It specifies CASSSGQGEQFF.